This record covers a single TCR beta chain. The antigen is not known. The entry originates in a study of siplizumab effects on memory and regulatory T cells. Sequenced by immunoSEQ multiplex PCR; TCRdb stores in-frame clones only, minus some. The data show over 85,000 clones, with 80% to 95% seen just once and around 1.3% held by the top ten. Study results and limitations: Greater diversity than memory cells seemed evident in naive T cells, which also appeared to be major alloresponse contributors. Phenotypic classification as naive or memory proved unattainable for roughly 75-96% of proliferating CD4+ or CD8+ clones. Under siplizumab, alloreactive sequences traced to unstimulated CD4+ memory cells were significantly reduced. The authors mapped only a minor fraction of alloreactive clones to unstimulated subsets.

The CDR3 runs to 14 residues. Germline V lookup: CDR1 MNHEY, CDR2 SVGAGI. The ends lost 8 bases at V and 5 bases at J; junction bases unmatched: 9. The rearrangement joins TRBV6-5 to TRBJ1-2, with 9 positions matching TRBD1. The specimen sequenced was CD4+ T cells sorted from blood. This receptor was taken from a human donor in good health. DNA for the CDR3: TGTGCCAGCCGACAACCGGGACAGGGTTATGGCTACACCTTC. It codes for CASRQPGQGYGYTF.